The entry below describes one TCR beta chain. Its target is unknown. Here immunoSEQ multiplex PCR was the method, and the copy in TCRdb shows in-frame clones only, minus some. The sample includes roughly 120,000 clones, approximately 90% seen only once; the top ten take about 6%. The data were obtained in a study of cytomegalovirus exposure and HLA in healthy donors. Findings and limits, study-wide: The classifier reportedly diagnosed cytomegalovirus status with high specificity and sensitivity.

CDR1 and CDR2 (germline): SGHRS, YFSETQ. V was pared by 2 bases and J by 6 bases, with 5 bases of the junction left unmatched. This CDR3 is 14 amino acids long. The source material was PBMCs. This sequence joins TRBV5-1 and TRBJ1-1; TRBD1 aligns across 9 bases. This TCR was recovered from a woman in her late teens or twenties in good health and CMV-seropositive. The CDR3 loop reads CASSFGDRVSEAFF. The CDR3 nucleotides read TGCGCCAGCAGCTTTGGGGACAGGGTATCTGAAGCTTTCTTT.